The 8 T cell receptor beta chains listed next were all sequenced from one sample in a study of molecular identifiers for immune sequencing clone quantification. Each CDR3 protein is one row after TCRdb ran MiXCR on the PCR reads. The sample contains approximately 670,000 distinct CDR3 sequences, just under 20% of which appear only once. Sequenced input: naive CD8+ T cells from blood, with Jurkat cell RNA spiked in. Subset: FACS-sorted CD8+CD4-CCR7+CD45RA+ naive T cells. The receptors here all came from a human donor in good health. Some libraries in this study had Jurkat cell RNA spiked in.

This clonotype has at least ten counts. This sequence joins TRBV28 and TRBJ1-1; D is perhaps TRBD1 (6 bases). Germline V gives CDR1 MDHEN, CDR2 SYDVKM. Between the trimmed V and J ends, which lost 3 bases and 12 bases, there was a span of 17 bases. CDR3 length: 13 residues. Here the CDR3 reads CASSFRTVDGTFF. The CDR3 region has the DNA TGTGCCAGCAGTTTCCGGACAGTTGACGGGACTTTCTTT.

A few counts support this clonotype. V is TRBV7-6 and J is TRBJ2-3; tentatively, D is TRBD1 or TRBD2 (5 bases each). Per the germline V gene, CDR1 is SGHVS and CDR2 is FNYEAQ. Trimming pared 4 bases from V and 2 bases from J, leaving 10 bases between. This CDR3 spans 14 amino acids. In DNA, the CDR3 is TGTGCCAGCAGCTCCGCCGGGGCCACAGATACGCAGTATTTT. It codes for CASSSAGATDTQYF.

In DNA, the CDR3 is TGTGCCAGTAGTATGACGGGAATGAACACTGAAGCTTTCTTT. Encoded protein: CASSMTGMNTEAFF. The chain couples TRBV19 to TRBJ1-1; no reliable D call. The V end was cut by 3 bases, the J end by 0 bases, with 8 bases between. The germline V gene has CDR1 LNHDA and CDR2 SQIVND (reference sequence). This CDR3 spans 14 amino acids.

The chain is built from TRBV4-1 and TRBJ1-4; 9 bases fit TRBD1. V lost 4 bases and J lost 4; bases outside the gene matches: 7. This CDR3 has 16 residues. The germline V gene has CDR1 MGHRA and CDR2 YSYEKL. CDR3 loop: CASSLRPGQGNEKLFF. CDR3 nucleotides: TGCGCCAGCAGCCTACGACCGGGACAGGGTAATGAAAAACTGTTTTTT.

A few counts support this clonotype. The chain joins TRBV7-9 to TRBJ2-1; 11 nucleotides line up with TRBD2. Germline V gene data show CDR1 as SEHNR and CDR2 as FQNEAQ (reference sequence). The CDR3 sequence is 18 residues long. V was clipped by 4 bases and J by 15 bases; unmatched bases: 23. CDR3 DNA sequence: TGTGCCAGCAGCTCCACTCTAACTAGCGGGGGTGGAGATCGATTTGGGTTCTTC. Its protein product is CASSSTLTSGGGDRFGFF.

This clonotype occurred many times. CDR3 DNA sequence: TGTGCCAGCAGCTCTGGACTAGCTAGAGATACGCAGTATTTT. Its protein is CASSSGLARDTQYF. This chain joins TRBV13 and TRBJ2-3; the match to TRBD2 covers 8 bases. Germline-derived CDR1 and CDR2 are PRHDT and FYEKMQ (reference sequence). The CDR3 extends over 14 amino acids. Trimming at V came to 4 bases and at J to 5 bases, leaving 5 bases not matched to a gene.

This clonotype has more than one count but fewer than ten. The chain is built from TRBV27 and TRBJ2-1, with TRBD2 identical over 9 bases. Per the germline V gene, CDR1 is MNHEY and CDR2 is SMNVEV (reference sequence). The CDR3 is made up of 16 amino acids. The trim removed 5 bases at V and 0 bases at J, leaving 5 bases unmatched. In DNA, the CDR3 is TGTGCCAGCAGTCCCCGACTAGCGGACTCCTACAATGAGCAGTTCTTC. Protein product: CASSPRLADSYNEQFF.

This clonotype was counted at least ten times. V gene TRBV12-3 or TRBV12-4 combines with J gene TRBJ2-3, with D perhaps assigned TRBD1 or TRBD2 (5 bases each). The CDR3 is 15 amino acids. Trimming stripped 3 bases from V and 2 bases from J, with 12 bases between. CDR3 DNA: TGTGCCAGCAGTTTCGCCCGGGGACCCACAGATACGCAGTATTTT. Translating gives CASSFARGPTDTQYF.